This is a list of T cell receptor beta chains from one sample in a study of T-cell reconstitution after alpha-beta-depleted transplantation in children. Each CDR3 protein gets one entry after TCRdb re-called the PCR reads with MiXCR. Of around 960,000 distinct CDR3 sequences detected, about 30% appear once; the ten largest clones hold under 30%. This material consisted of PBMCs, mostly from graft donor cells, taken 360 days after TCRalphabeta/CD19-depleted stem cell transplant. The receptors were sampled from a boy under three years old who had a stem cell transplant for SCID, so the T cells may come from the graft donor. Each CDR3 is given with its conserved first and last residue. A D gene is named only where the DNA matches it firmly. Expanded clones get a size class; other rows say once, few or many, or leave the size out.

clone size: few; D gene: TRBD2; J gene: TRBJ2-1; V gene: TRBV6-5; CDR3 protein: CASSYRLAGVTSYNEQFF; CDR3 DNA: TGTGCCAGCAGTTACAGACTAGCGGGGGTGACCTCCTACAATGAGCAGTTCTTC
clone size: NA; D gene: NA; J gene: TRBJ2-5; V gene: TRBV29-1; CDR3 protein: CSVSGTGQETQYF; CDR3 DNA: TGCAGCGTTTCTGGGACCGGCCAAGAGACCCAGTACTTC
clone size: NA; D gene: NA; J gene: TRBJ2-5; V gene: TRBV28; CDR3 protein: CASSSELPDGEETQYF; CDR3 DNA: TGTGCCAGCAGTTCCGAATTACCGGACGGCGAGGAGACCCAGTACTTC
clone size: once; D gene: TRBD1; J gene: TRBJ1-1; V gene: TRBV6-1; CDR3 protein: CASSPGGTGGLEAFF; CDR3 DNA: TGTGCCAGCAGTCCAGGGGGGACAGGGGGCCTTGAAGCTTTCTTT
clone size: few; D gene: TRBD1; J gene: TRBJ2-3; V gene: TRBV12-3/TRBV12-4; CDR3 protein: CASSSRTGRADTQYF; CDR3 DNA: TGTGCCAGCAGTTCACGGACAGGGCGGGCGGATACGCAGTATTTT
clone size: NA; D gene: NA; J gene: TRBJ2-1; V gene: TRBV15; CDR3 protein: CATSRSSYNEQFF; CDR3 DNA: TGTGCCACCAGCAGGTCTTCCTACAATGAGCAGTTCTTC
clone size: NA; D gene: NA; J gene: TRBJ2-2; V gene: TRBV7-3; CDR3 protein: CASSSGGGWTPGELFF; CDR3 DNA: TGTGCCAGCAGCTCAGGCGGCGGGTGGACGCCCGGGGAGCTGTTTTTT
clone size: NA; D gene: TRBD2; J gene: TRBJ2-1; V gene: TRBV4-2; CDR3 protein: CASSQFGGNNEQFF; CDR3 DNA: TGTGCCAGCAGCCAATTCGGGGGGAACAATGAGCAGTTCTTC
clone size: few; D gene: TRBD2; J gene: TRBJ2-5; V gene: TRBV12-3/TRBV12-4; CDR3 protein: CASSLPSGGPRTQYF; CDR3 DNA: TGTGCCAGCAGTTTACCTAGCGGGGGGCCCCGGACCCAGTACTTC
clone size: NA; D gene: NA; J gene: TRBJ2-3; V gene: TRBV7-2; CDR3 protein: CASSLAGGHRTDTQYF; CDR3 DNA: TGTGCCAGCAGCTTAGCGGGGGGGCATCGCACAGATACGCAGTATTTT
clone size: NA; D gene: TRBD2; J gene: TRBJ2-1; V gene: TRBV20-1; CDR3 protein: CSALAGGPHHNEQFF; CDR3 DNA: TGCAGTGCTCTAGCGGGGGGTCCCCACCACAATGAGCAGTTCTTC
clone size: few; D gene: TRBD2; J gene: TRBJ2-5; V gene: TRBV5-1; CDR3 protein: CASSLGTSIGIETQYF; CDR3 DNA: TGCGCCAGCAGCCTGGGGACTAGCATCGGGATAGAGACCCAGTACTTC
clone size: few; D gene: NA; J gene: TRBJ1-2; V gene: TRBV10-3; CDR3 protein: CAISERALGYTF; CDR3 DNA: TGTGCCATCAGTGAAAGGGCTCTTGGCTACACCTTC
clone size: few; D gene: NA; J gene: TRBJ2-3; V gene: TRBV7-2; CDR3 protein: CASSLDPTDTQYF; CDR3 DNA: TGTGCCAGCAGCTTAGACCCCACAGATACGCAGTATTTT
clone size: NA; D gene: NA; J gene: TRBJ1-1; V gene: TRBV3-1; CDR3 protein: CASSQGVTANTEAFF; CDR3 DNA: TGTGCCAGCAGCCAAGGAGTGACAGCGAACACTGAAGCTTTCTTT
clone size: NA; D gene: NA; J gene: TRBJ1-5; V gene: TRBV20-1; CDR3 protein: CSAREQLYSNQPQHF; CDR3 DNA: TGCAGTGCTAGAGAACAGCTCTATAGCAATCAGCCCCAGCATTTT
clone size: NA; D gene: NA; J gene: TRBJ1-1; V gene: TRBV19; CDR3 protein: CSSSAGTVNTEAFF; CDR3 DNA: TGTTCCAGTAGTGCCGGGACGGTGAACACTGAAGCTTTCTTT
clone size: few; D gene: NA; J gene: TRBJ2-5; V gene: TRBV20-1; CDR3 protein: CSARGGTPLFGTQYF; CDR3 DNA: TGCAGTGCTAGAGGTGGGACTCCTCTCTTTGGGACCCAGTACTTC
clone size: few; D gene: NA; J gene: TRBJ2-2; V gene: TRBV4-1; CDR3 protein: CASRRDVGELFF; CDR3 DNA: TGCGCCAGCAGACGGGACGTCGGGGAGCTGTTTTTT
clone size: few; D gene: NA; J gene: TRBJ2-1; V gene: TRBV4-1; CDR3 protein: CASSQDPAYNEQFF; CDR3 DNA: TGCGCCAGCAGCCAAGATCCGGCTTACAATGAGCAGTTCTTC
clone size: NA; D gene: TRBD2; J gene: TRBJ2-2; V gene: TRBV12-3/TRBV12-4; CDR3 protein: CASSRHLSGGPNTGELFF; CDR3 DNA: TGTGCCAGCAGTCGCCACCTGAGCGGGGGACCGAACACCGGGGAGCTGTTTTTT
clone size: NA; D gene: NA; J gene: TRBJ2-3; V gene: TRBV12-3/TRBV12-4; CDR3 protein: CASSRRTLLDGGADTQYF; CDR3 DNA: TGTGCCAGCAGTCGCCGAACCCTCCTCGACGGTGGCGCAGATACGCAGTATTTT
clone size: once; D gene: TRBD1; J gene: TRBJ2-1; V gene: TRBV28; CDR3 protein: CASSTRDRSSSYNEQFF; CDR3 DNA: TGTGCCAGCAGTACGAGGGACAGGTCAAGCTCCTACAATGAGCAGTTCTTC
clone size: few; D gene: NA; J gene: TRBJ2-7; V gene: TRBV7-8; CDR3 protein: CASSSQNEQYF; CDR3 DNA: TGTGCCAGCAGCTCACAGAACGAGCAGTACTTC
clone size: few; D gene: NA; J gene: TRBJ2-5; V gene: TRBV12-3/TRBV12-4; CDR3 protein: CASSPQGWATQYF; CDR3 DNA: TGTGCCAGCAGTCCTCAGGGTTGGGCGACCCAGTACTTC
clone size: many; D gene: NA; J gene: TRBJ2-2; V gene: TRBV9; CDR3 protein: CASSVGGIGELFF; CDR3 DNA: TGTGCCAGCAGCGTAGGGGGGATCGGGGAGCTGTTTTTT
clone size: few; D gene: NA; J gene: TRBJ1-2; V gene: TRBV4-3; CDR3 protein: CASSQDRFTVQGYGYTF; CDR3 DNA: TGCGCCAGCAGCCAAGATCGATTCACAGTGCAGGGCTATGGCTACACCTTC
clone size: NA; D gene: NA; J gene: TRBJ2-3; V gene: TRBV12-3/TRBV12-4; CDR3 protein: CASSRERGVRDTQYF; CDR3 DNA: TGTGCCAGCAGTCGAGAGAGGGGGGTTCGGGATACGCAGTATTTT
clone size: NA; D gene: TRBD2; J gene: TRBJ2-1; V gene: TRBV20-1; CDR3 protein: CSASSTLAAYNEQFF; CDR3 DNA: TGCAGTGCTAGTTCTACCCTAGCGGCCTACAATGAGCAGTTCTTC
clone size: NA; D gene: NA; J gene: TRBJ1-5; V gene: TRBV20-1; CDR3 protein: CSARDPTTSQPQHF; CDR3 DNA: TGCAGTGCTAGAGATCCCACCACCTCGCAGCCCCAGCATTTT
clone size: NA; D gene: TRBD1; J gene: TRBJ2-7; V gene: TRBV20-1; CDR3 protein: CSASWDRGYEQYF; CDR3 DNA: TGCAGTGCTAGTTGGGACAGGGGCTACGAGCAGTACTTC
clone size: many; D gene: NA; J gene: TRBJ2-3; V gene: TRBV9; CDR3 protein: CASSVGDTQYF; CDR3 DNA: TGTGCCAGCAGCGTAGGCGATACGCAGTATTTT
clone size: NA; D gene: TRBD1; J gene: TRBJ2-1; V gene: TRBV6-2/TRBV6-3; CDR3 protein: CASSPTGTGGREQFF; CDR3 DNA: TGTGCCAGCAGTCCGACCGGGACAGGGGGCCGTGAGCAGTTCTTC
clone size: NA; D gene: TRBD2; J gene: TRBJ2-1; V gene: TRBV18; CDR3 protein: CASSPATSGGARSYNEQFF; CDR3 DNA: TGTGCCAGCTCACCTGCGACTAGCGGGGGGGCGAGATCCTACAATGAGCAGTTCTTC
clone size: once; D gene: TRBD2; J gene: TRBJ2-1; V gene: TRBV7-9; CDR3 protein: CASSFASGGPQQFF; CDR3 DNA: TGTGCCAGCAGCTTTGCAAGCGGGGGGCCCCAGCAGTTCTTC
clone size: NA; D gene: NA; J gene: TRBJ1-1; V gene: TRBV29-1; CDR3 protein: CSVVEGPTYMNTEAFF; CDR3 DNA: TGCAGCGTTGTGGAGGGTCCAACGTATATGAACACTGAAGCTTTCTTT
clone size: NA; D gene: TRBD2; J gene: TRBJ2-3; V gene: TRBV11-1; CDR3 protein: CASSPSGLAGPGGTDTQYF; CDR3 DNA: TGTGCCAGCAGCCCATCGGGACTAGCGGGGCCAGGTGGCACAGATACGCAGTATTTT
clone size: NA; D gene: TRBD1; J gene: TRBJ2-5; V gene: TRBV4-1; CDR3 protein: CASSTRTGRKTQYF; CDR3 DNA: TGCGCCAGCAGCACTCGGACAGGGCGGAAGACCCAGTACTTC
clone size: NA; D gene: NA; J gene: TRBJ1-4; V gene: TRBV2; CDR3 protein: CASNGGLVRTGNEKLFF; CDR3 DNA: TGTGCCAGCAATGGTGGTTTGGTCCGGACCGGTAATGAAAAACTGTTTTTT
clone size: NA; D gene: TRBD1; J gene: TRBJ2-1; V gene: TRBV5-1; CDR3 protein: CASSVGGQVLNEQFF; CDR3 DNA: TGCGCCAGCAGCGTAGGGGGACAGGTTCTCAATGAGCAGTTCTTC
clone size: few; D gene: TRBD2; J gene: TRBJ2-7; V gene: TRBV20-1; CDR3 protein: CSARDLRGAVYEQYF; CDR3 DNA: TGCAGTGCTAGAGATTTGCGGGGGGCCGTCTACGAGCAGTACTTC
clone size: NA; D gene: TRBD1; J gene: TRBJ1-1; V gene: TRBV2; CDR3 protein: CASSLQGTIEAFF; CDR3 DNA: TGTGCCAGCAGTCTACAGGGGACTATCGAAGCTTTCTTT
clone size: NA; D gene: TRBD2; J gene: TRBJ2-3; V gene: TRBV4-2; CDR3 protein: CASSSGAQGDTQYF; CDR3 DNA: TGTGCCAGCAGTAGCGGGGCCCAGGGGGATACGCAGTATTTT
clone size: few; D gene: TRBD2; J gene: TRBJ2-7; V gene: TRBV6-1; CDR3 protein: CASSPSSGLAGLYEQYF; CDR3 DNA: TGTGCCAGCAGCCCAAGCTCGGGACTAGCGGGTCTCTACGAGCAGTACTTC
clone size: few; D gene: NA; J gene: TRBJ1-4; V gene: TRBV7-6; CDR3 protein: CASSLQGNYEKLFF; CDR3 DNA: TGTGCCAGCAGCTTACAGGGCAATTATGAAAAACTGTTTTTT
clone size: few; D gene: NA; J gene: TRBJ2-1; V gene: TRBV7-6; CDR3 protein: CASSHLFNEGPHGGEQFF; CDR3 DNA: TGTGCCAGCAGCCACCTCTTTAATGAGGGTCCACACGGCGGGGAGCAGTTCTTC
clone size: few; D gene: NA; J gene: TRBJ1-1; V gene: TRBV29-1; CDR3 protein: CSVGSAVNTEAFF; CDR3 DNA: TGCAGCGTTGGAAGTGCGGTGAACACTGAAGCTTTCTTT
clone size: few; D gene: NA; J gene: TRBJ1-2; V gene: TRBV4-1; CDR3 protein: CASSLGTDNYGYTF; CDR3 DNA: TGCGCCAGCAGCCTCGGGACGGATAACTATGGCTACACCTTC
clone size: few; D gene: TRBD1; J gene: TRBJ1-5; V gene: TRBV6-1; CDR3 protein: CASTQGGTGRPQHF; CDR3 DNA: TGTGCCAGCACCCAAGGGGGGACAGGGAGACCCCAGCATTTT
clone size: NA; D gene: TRBD2; J gene: TRBJ2-1; V gene: TRBV9; CDR3 protein: CASSLSGGAIGEQFF; CDR3 DNA: TGTGCCAGCAGCCTTAGCGGGGGGGCCATCGGTGAGCAGTTCTTC
clone size: NA; D gene: NA; J gene: TRBJ2-3; V gene: TRBV7-2; CDR3 protein: CASSLESRIGNTQYF; CDR3 DNA: TGTGCCAGCAGCTTAGAATCCCGGATTGGTAATACGCAGTATTTT
clone size: NA; D gene: NA; J gene: TRBJ2-2; V gene: TRBV11-2; CDR3 protein: CASSRSVLNTGELFF; CDR3 DNA: TGTGCCAGCAGCCGATCGGTTTTGAACACCGGGGAGCTGTTTTTT
clone size: NA; D gene: NA; J gene: TRBJ2-7; V gene: TRBV7-8; CDR3 protein: CASSPYRGLSYEQYF; CDR3 DNA: TGTGCCAGCAGCCCGTACAGGGGACTCTCCTACGAGCAGTACTTC
clone size: NA; D gene: NA; J gene: TRBJ1-5; V gene: TRBV6-6; CDR3 protein: CASRYRDGQPQHF; CDR3 DNA: TGTGCCAGCAGGTACAGGGATGGGCAGCCCCAGCATTTT
clone size: NA; D gene: NA; J gene: TRBJ2-3; V gene: TRBV4-2; CDR3 protein: CASSQDAPQDADTQYF; CDR3 DNA: TGTGCCAGCAGCCAAGACGCCCCTCAGGACGCAGATACGCAGTATTTT
clone size: NA; D gene: NA; J gene: TRBJ2-2; V gene: TRBV10-3; CDR3 protein: CAISEAGATGELFF; CDR3 DNA: TGTGCCATTTCCGAGGCAGGGGCCACCGGGGAGCTGTTTTTT
clone size: NA; D gene: TRBD1; J gene: TRBJ2-2; V gene: TRBV4-3; CDR3 protein: CASSFIRQGSYTGELFF; CDR3 DNA: TGCGCCAGCAGCTTTATAAGACAGGGAAGTTACACCGGGGAGCTGTTTTTT